The 3 T cell receptor beta chains reported below all come from one sample, sequenced in a study of T cell repertoires in aging, cancer and after chemotherapy. Amplification of TCR beta used genomic DNA extracted from peripheral blood. A mixed TRB-A/B primer pool amplified rearranged TRB by multiplex touch-down PCR. TCRdb re-called the multiplex PCR reads with MiXCR, one entry per CDR3 protein. Seen here are 3,200 or so distinct CDR3 sequences, approximately 35% observed once, and the top ten hold over 45%. Input material: blood. These receptors originate from a human donor in good health.

The rearrangement links TRBV19 to TRBJ1-5, with a weak D call TRBD1 (5 bases). From germline, CDR1 is LNHDA and CDR2 SQIVND (reference sequence). Deletions cut 5 bases from V and 2 bases from J, with 13 bases between. The CDR3 has 15 amino acids. CDR3 sequence (DNA): TGTGCCAGTAGTCCCCGGGGGGGGGGCAATCAGCCCCAGCATTTT. This gives the protein CASSPRGGGNQPQHF.

The genes are TRBV19 and TRBJ2-2; possible D gene TRBD1, 6 bases. V lost 7 bases and J lost 6, with 15 bases in between. The CDR3 runs to 14 residues. The germline gives CDR1 LNHDA, CDR2 SQIVND (reference sequence). The CDR3 region has the DNA TGTGCCAGTAAATGGGGGCGAGGGGCCGGGGAGCTGTTTTTT. Amino acid sequence: CASKWGRGAGELFF.

This clonotype has just a few counts. The chain recombines TRBV27 with TRBJ2-7; unclear D gene. The CDR3 is made up of 14 amino acids. CDR1 and CDR2 (germline): MNHEY, SMNVEV (reference sequence). V dropped 2 bases and J dropped 3 bases, with 11 bases sitting between them. CDR3 region: CASSLGWSNYEQYF. The DNA of the CDR3 is TGTGCCAGCAGTTTAGGCTGGTCTAACTACGAGCAGTACTTC.